A selection of T cell receptor beta chains follows, all from one sample in a study of cytomegalovirus exposure and HLA in healthy donors. The assay was immunoSEQ multiplex PCR, and TCRdb's table has in-frame clones only and misses some. This table holds approximately 130,000 clones, roughly four fifths found once. The sample consisted of PBMCs. The receptor set was obtained from a man aged 35-49 years in good health and CMV-seronegative. Each CDR3 is given with its conserved first and last residue. A D gene is named only where the DNA matches it firmly. The listing skips clone size in some rows; elsewhere it reads once, few, many or a size class.

TRBJ2-1 | TRBD2 | 15 | TRBV5-1 | - | TGCGCCAGCAGCTTGGTGGCTAGCGGGGCCAATGAGCAGTTCTTC | CASSLVASGANEQFF
TRBJ2-3 | TRBD2 | 17 | TRBV27 | - | TGTGCCAGCAGTCCCCGACTAGCGGGAGCGGGCACAGATACGCAGTATTTT | CASSPRLAGAGTDTQYF
TRBJ2-5 | - | 13 | TRBV7-3 | - | TGTGCCAGCAGCCGCCAGGTTCAAGAGACCCAGTACTTC | CASSRQVQETQYF
TRBJ2-6 | - | 13 | TRBV11-2 | - | TGTGCCAGCAGCTTTACTGGGGCCAACGTCCTGACTTTC | CASSFTGANVLTF
TRBJ2-4 | TRBD1 | 15 | TRBV7-9 | - | TGTGCCAGCAGCTCAGACAGGGGGGACAAAAACATTCAGTACTTC | CASSSDRGDKNIQYF
TRBJ1-5 | TRBD1 | 17 | TRBV28 | - | TGTGCCGCGCACTTGTCCGGGACAGGGACTAGCAATCAGCCCCAGCATTTT | CAAHLSGTGTSNQPQHF
TRBJ2-7 | TRBD2 | 15 | TRBV7-2 | - | TGTGCCAGCAGCACCACTAGCGGGGGTTCCTACGAGCAGTACTTC | CASSTTSGGSYEQYF
TRBJ1-1 | TRBD1 | 14 | TRBV29-1 | - | TGCAGCGGCGGGACAGGGCTCTTGAACACTGAAGCTTTCTTT | CSGGTGLLNTEAFF
TRBJ2-5 | TRBD2 | 18 | TRBV4-1 | - | TGCGCCAGCAGCCTCTCTAGCGGGGCACAATCGTACCAAGAGACCCAGTACTTC | CASSLSSGAQSYQETQYF
TRBJ2-7 | TRBD1 | 13 | TRBV5-1 | - | TGCGCCAGCAGCTTGGGGACAGGCTACGAGCAGTACTTC | CASSLGTGYEQYF
TRBJ2-1 | TRBD1 | 17 | TRBV4-1 | - | TGCGCCAGCAGCCAAACCCTGGGACAGCAGATCTACAATGAGCAGTTCTTC | CASSQTLGQQIYNEQFF
TRBJ2-7 | - | 15 | TRBV6-6 | - | TGTGCCAGCAGTTACCGACTAGGGACGAGTGGCGAGCAGTACTTC | CASSYRLGTSGEQYF
TRBJ2-2 | - | 14 | TRBV27 | - | TGTGCCAGCAGTCGTACTAGGGCCGCCGGGGAGCTGTTTTTT | CASSRTRAAGELFF
TRBJ1-1 | TRBD1 | 14 | TRBV19 | - | TGTGCCAGTAGTACGCAGGGGGTGAACACTGAAGCTTTCTTT | CASSTQGVNTEAFF
TRBJ1-5 | - | 14 | TRBV7-9 | - | TGTGCCAGCAGCTTAAATGGCAGGGATCAGCCCCAGCATTTT | CASSLNGRDQPQHF
TRBJ1-2 | - | 13 | TRBV4-3 | - | TGCGCCAGCAGCCAAGTTTCGGGGTATGGCTACACCTTC | CASSQVSGYGYTF
TRBJ2-7 | - | 15 | TRBV10-2 | - | TGCGCCAGCAGTGATCTACAGGGTACGGCCTACGAGCAGTACTTC | CASSDLQGTAYEQYF
TRBJ2-5 | TRBD2 | 14 | TRBV18 | - | TGTGCCAGCTCACCAGGGACTAGCGGGGAGACCCAGTACTTC | CASSPGTSGETQYF
TRBJ2-7 | TRBD2 | 14 | TRBV9 | many | TGTGCCAGCAGCGTACGGTGGGAGGGCTACGAGCAGTACTTC | CASSVRWEGYEQYF
TRBJ2-2 | TRBD2 | 16 | TRBV7-2 | - | TGTGCCAGCAGCTTACTATCGGGGGGGCAAACCGGGGAGCTGTTTTTT | CASSLLSGGQTGELFF
TRBJ1-3 | - | 16 | TRBV27 | - | TGTGCCAGCAGCCGGCAGGGATCGAACTCTGGAAACACCATATATTTT | CASSRQGSNSGNTIYF
TRBJ1-2 | TRBD1 | 13 | TRBV28 | - | TGTGCCAGCAATGGACAGGGACCCTATGGCTACACCTTC | CASNGQGPYGYTF
TRBJ2-7 | - | 15 | TRBV7-2 | - | TGTGCCAGCAGCTCAGGAGGGCGAAACCCCTACGAGCAGTACTTC | CASSSGGRNPYEQYF
TRBJ2-1 | TRBD2 | 17 | TRBV11-1 | once | TGTGCCAGCAGCTGGGGTGGGGCGGGAGGGTCCTACAATGAGCAGTTCTTC | CASSWGGAGGSYNEQFF
TRBJ2-7 | - | 15 | TRBV27 | - | TGTGCCAGCAGTCGCCCCGGGTCAGGGTCCTACGAGCAGTACTTC | CASSRPGSGSYEQYF
TRBJ1-5 | - | 14 | TRBV19 | - | TGTGCCAGTAGTATGTTCGGTCGGGAGCAGCCCCAGCATTTT | CASSMFGREQPQHF